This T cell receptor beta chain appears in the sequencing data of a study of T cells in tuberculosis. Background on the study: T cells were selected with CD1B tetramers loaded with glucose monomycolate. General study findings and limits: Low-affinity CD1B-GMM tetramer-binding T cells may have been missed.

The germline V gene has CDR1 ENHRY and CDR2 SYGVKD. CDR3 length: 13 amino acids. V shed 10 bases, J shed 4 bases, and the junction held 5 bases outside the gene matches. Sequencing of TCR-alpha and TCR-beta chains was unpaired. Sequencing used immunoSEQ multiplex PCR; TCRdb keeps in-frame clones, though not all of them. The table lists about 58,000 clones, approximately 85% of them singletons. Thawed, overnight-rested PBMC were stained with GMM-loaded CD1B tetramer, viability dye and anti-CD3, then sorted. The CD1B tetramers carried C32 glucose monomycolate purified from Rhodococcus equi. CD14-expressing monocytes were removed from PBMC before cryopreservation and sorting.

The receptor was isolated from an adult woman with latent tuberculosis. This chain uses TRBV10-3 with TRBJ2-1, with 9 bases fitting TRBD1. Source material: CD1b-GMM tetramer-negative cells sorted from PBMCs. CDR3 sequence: CATGTGKYNEQFF. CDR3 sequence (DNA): TGTGCCACTGGGACAGGGAAGTACAATGAGCAGTTCTTC.